The 9 T cell receptor beta chains given below trace back to one sample, sequenced in a study of control samples from healthy donors and cancer patients. Profiled with immunoSEQ multiplex PCR; TCRdb holds only in-frame clones, not every one. The table includes some 120,000 clones, more than 80% detected once. The sequencing input was PBMCs. Receptors were obtained from a woman between 45 and 60 years old with colorectal cancer.

The chain carries TRBV5-6 and TRBJ1-5, with D unclear. The CDR3 length is 14 residues. The V gene lost 0 bases and the J gene lost 6 bases, with 10 bases spanning the gap. Germline assignment: CDR1 SGHDT and CDR2 YYEEEE. The CDR3 loop reads CASSLGRVFQPQHF. CDR3 coding DNA: TGTGCCAGCAGCTTGGGGCGGGTTTTTCAGCCCCAGCATTTT.

The chain employs TRBV19 and TRBJ1-2; 9 nucleotides align to TRBD1. This CDR3 comprises 17 residues. From germline, CDR1 is LNHDA and CDR2 SQIVND (reference sequence). The V and J ends lost 0 bases and 4 bases, in that order; junction bases with no gene match: 9. CDR3 region: CASSIDWDRAGIYGYTF. The CDR3 nucleotides are TGTGCCAGTAGTATAGATTGGGACAGGGCCGGCATCTATGGCTACACCTTC.

The chain combines TRBV5-5 with TRBJ1-1; no firm D call. The CDR3 totals 13 residues. V shed 5 bases and J shed 2 bases, with 10 bases lying between them. Germline CDR1 SGHKS, CDR2 YYEKEE (reference sequence). The CDR3 region has the DNA TGTGCCAGCAGTTCCAGTACCAACACTGAAGCTTTCTTT. Protein product: CASSSSTNTEAFF.

The chain joins TRBV10-2 to TRBJ1-2, with D tentatively TRBD1 (6 bases). The germline CDR1 and CDR2 sequences are WSHSY and SAAADI. Deletions cut 0 bases from V and 2 bases from J, with 16 bases between. The CDR3 contains 17 residues. CDR3 DNA sequence: TGCGCCAGCAGTGAGTCGCTAAGGGGGGGGCCCAACTATGGCTACACCTTC. Translated, it gives CASSESLRGGPNYGYTF.

This clone was seen a few times. This same CDR3 is encoded by further DNA sequences in the sample. For the CDR3, the DNA is TGTGCCAGCAGCTTAGATTCCGGAGTCGAGCAGTACTTC. Translating it yields CASSLDSGVEQYF. The chain is built from TRBV11-2 and TRBJ2-7; no definite D call. Looked up from germline, CDR1 is SGHAT and CDR2 is FQNNGV. The CDR3 loop spans 13 amino acids. V was clipped by 0 bases and J by 6 bases, with 9 bases between them.

This sequence joins TRBV18 and TRBJ2-7, with 8 bases identical to TRBD2. CDR3 length equals 14 residues. Germline V gene lookup returns CDR1 KGHSH and CDR2 LQKENI. V was clipped by 0 bases and J by 5 bases; unmatched bases: 3. CDR3 amino acids: CASSPPVGRDEQYF. Written as DNA, the CDR3 is TGTGCCAGCTCACCACCGGTCGGGAGGGACGAGCAGTACTTC.

The chain links TRBV11-3 to TRBJ2-1; 8 nucleotides line up with TRBD2. V gave up 0 bases and J gave up 5 bases; unmatched junction bases: 0. Germline V CDR1 and CDR2: SGHNT, YENEEA. There are 14 residues in the CDR3. CDR3: CASSLDGGDNEQFF. The CDR3 coding sequence is TGTGCCAGCAGCTTAGACGGGGGGGACAATGAGCAGTTCTTC.

This clone was picked up one time. The V gene is TRBV6-5, the J gene TRBJ1-1; the D is unclear. Germline CDR1 reads MNHEY; CDR2 reads SVGAGI. The length of the CDR3 is 13 residues. V was shortened by 6 bases and J by 2 bases, with 10 bases between the two germline ends. CDR3 in amino acids: CASRALSNTEAFF. CDR3 DNA sequence: TGTGCCAGCAGGGCCCTTTCAAACACTGAAGCTTTCTTT.

This clone occurred once. The chain combines TRBV6-5 with TRBJ2-4, with 9 bases matching TRBD1. Germline values: CDR1 MNHEY, CDR2 SVGAGI. The V gene end was trimmed by 4 bases and the J gene end by 4 bases; junction bases not matched to a gene: 5. The CDR3 has 15 amino acids. The CDR3 reads CASSSQQGAKNIQYF. The CDR3 DNA reads TGTGCCAGCAGTTCCCAACAGGGGGCTAAAAACATTCAGTACTTC.